A selection of T cell receptor beta chains follows, all from one sample in a study of spatial heterogeneity in lung cancer. TCRdb independently ran MiXCR on the 5' RACE reads; one entry per CDR3 protein. The sample comprises 25,000 or so distinct CDR3 sequences, roughly 4.7% of which are singletons, and about 5% rests with the top ten. The sequencing here drew on PBMCs, taken at surgery. The origin of the receptors is a male donor with early-stage non-small cell lung cancer. The CDR3 runs from the conserved cysteine through the conserved F or W. The order of the fields is D gene, J gene, clone size, V gene, CDR3 protein, CDR3 DNA. A D gene is named only where the DNA matches it firmly. The size field is filled for only some rows; it gives once, few, many or a size class.

.	TRBJ2-3	many	TRBV12-3/TRBV12-4	CASTLGDRDTDTQYF	TGTGCCAGCACCCTTGGTGACCGAGACACAGATACGCAGTATTTT
.	TRBJ1-5	many	TRBV6-2/TRBV6-3	CASRDYVHSNQPQHF	TGTGCCAGCAGGGATTACGTGCACAGCAATCAGCCCCAGCATTTT
.	TRBJ1-1	many	TRBV14	CASSQEKRNTEAFF	TGTGCCAGCAGCCAAGAGAAACGGAACACTGAAGCTTTCTTT
TRBD1	TRBJ1-1	many	TRBV6-2/TRBV6-3	CASMTGSAPRAFF	TGTGCCAGCATGACAGGGTCCGCTCCCAGAGCTTTCTTT
.	TRBJ2-2	many	TRBV6-6	CASSYSENTGELFF	TGTGCCAGCAGTTACTCAGAGAACACCGGGGAGCTGTTTTTT
.	TRBJ2-1	many	TRBV3-1	CASSQEGLGVYNEQFF	TGTGCCAGCAGCCAAGAGGGGCTAGGGGTATACAATGAGCAGTTCTTC
TRBD1	TRBJ2-1	many	TRBV14	CASSGDSLSYNEQFF	TGTGCCAGCAGTGGGGACAGCCTTTCCTACAATGAGCAGTTCTTC
.	TRBJ2-3	many	TRBV5-5	CASSLDGQGTDTQYF	TGTGCCAGCAGCTTGGATGGGCAGGGAACAGATACGCAGTATTTT
.	TRBJ1-5	many	TRBV27	CASSLSPGGNQPQHF	TGTGCCAGCAGTTTGTCCCCGGGGGGAAATCAGCCCCAGCATTTT
.	TRBJ1-2	many	TRBV14	CASSQDIGIYGYTF	TGTGCCAGCAGCCAAGATATTGGAATCTATGGCTACACCTTC
.	TRBJ2-1	many	TRBV2	CASSANLEQFF	TGTGCCAGCAGTGCGAATCTTGAGCAGTTCTTC
.	TRBJ2-7	.	TRBV7-6	CASSLVGGGDEQYF	TGTGCCAGCAGCTTAGTAGGGGGAGGGGACGAGCAGTACTTC
TRBD2	TRBJ2-3	many	TRBV20-1	CSAVPSGRAPRSDTQYF	TGCAGTGCTGTCCCTAGCGGGAGGGCCCCAAGGTCAGATACGCAGTATTTT
TRBD1	TRBJ1-5	many	TRBV28	CASHGTGTGNQPQHF	TGTGCCAGCCACGGGACAGGGACCGGGAATCAGCCCCAGCATTTT
.	TRBJ1-1	many	TRBV20-1	CSAPGGGDVNTEAFF	TGCAGTGCCCCCGGAGGAGGGGACGTGAACACTGAAGCTTTCTTT
TRBD1	TRBJ2-1	many	TRBV9	CASSAPGQVGGEQFF	TGTGCCAGCAGCGCCCCGGGACAGGTGGGAGGTGAGCAGTTCTTC
.	TRBJ1-5	many	TRBV7-2	CASSLSQGQPQHF	TGTGCCAGCAGCTTAAGTCAGGGGCAGCCCCAGCATTTT